The entry that follows covers one TCR beta chain sequence. This entry is derived from a study of blood T cell repertoires in COVID-19. Study summary: Whether acute or convalescent, the COVID-19 samples came from the United States, Italy and Spain.

Here immunoSEQ multiplex PCR was the method, and the copy in TCRdb shows in-frame clones only, minus some. The table lists 70,000 or so clones, over 75% of them singletons. The germline V and J ends were trimmed by 5 bases and 1 base, with 14 bases remaining between them. This CDR3 is 15 amino acids long. Germline V gives CDR1 MDHEN, CDR2 SYDVKM. This TCR came from a man aged 65 to 79 with active or convalescent COVID-19. The chain joins TRBV28 to TRBJ1-1, with TRBD1 as a possible D gene (6 bases). The sequencing input was peripheral blood. CDR3 nucleotide sequence: TGTGCCAGCAGTCTCCCGACAGGCACGAACACTGAAGCTTTCTTT. It codes for CASSLPTGTNTEAFF.